Each of the 12 T cell receptor beta chains below was sequenced from the same sample in a study of CD8 T cells in ankylosing spondylitis. From the 5' RACE reads, TCRdb called clonotypes with MiXCR, one entry per CDR3 protein. Among approximately 42,000 distinct CDR3 sequences listed, under 5% were seen once. Sequencing was carried out using blood, either unsorted or a sorted T cell fraction (not recorded which). The origin of the receptors is a female donor with ankylosing spondylitis or in good health (not recorded which).

This clonotype was recorded a few times. A junction boundary mismatches the germline segment, possibly from a read error. The CDR3 spells CASSVGGPGFNYGHTF. CDR3 nucleotides: TGTGCCAGCAGCGTAGGGGGGCCAGGCTTTAACTATGGCCACACCTTC. The chain couples TRBV9 to TRBJ1-2, with a weak D call TRBD1 (6 bases). The germline V gene has CDR1 SGDLS and CDR2 YYNGEE. This CDR3 spans 16 amino acids.

This clonotype has a count of ten or more. DNA for the CDR3: TGTGCCAGCAGCGTAGGGGGGGGGACGGTTACCTACAATGAGCAGTTCTTC. Its protein is CASSVGGGTVTYNEQFF. The rearrangement joins TRBV9 to TRBJ2-1, with TRBD2 matching over 7 bases. V shed 0 bases, J shed 2 bases, and the junction held 8 bases outside the gene matches. The CDR3 sequence is 17 residues long. Per germline, CDR1 SGDLS and CDR2 YYNGEE.

This clonotype was seen ten or more times. The chain recombines TRBV9 with TRBJ2-7; 10 nucleotides align to TRBD2. The CDR3 spans 15 residues. The junction had 8 bases not matched to a gene; V was cut back by 4 bases and J by 4 bases. The germline V gene has CDR1 SGDLS and CDR2 YYNGEE. The CDR3 sequence is CASSSRPGLAYEQYF. Written as DNA, the CDR3 is TGTGCCAGCAGCTCTCGGCCGGGACTAGCGTACGAGCAGTACTTC. Combining the CDR3 with reference TRBV9 and TRBJ2-7 gives the whole variable domain DSGVTQTPKHLITATGQRVTLRCSPRSGDLSVYWYQQSLDQGLQFLIQYYNGEERAKGNILERFSAQQFPDLHSELNLSSLELGDSALYFCASSSRPGLAYEQYFGPGTRLTVT.

This chain connects TRBV28 to TRBJ1-4; D unresolved. The CDR3 sequence is 14 residues long. Trimming cost V 5 bases and J 4 bases, with 11 bases left between them. CDR1 and CDR2 from the germline V gene are MDHEN and SYDVKM. The CDR3 DNA sequence: TGTGCCAGCAGTCCCCGGCGCGTTAATGAAAAACTGTTTTTT. Protein sequence: CASSPRRVNEKLFF.

This clonotype was seen repeatedly, ten times or more. The chain combines TRBV9 with TRBJ2-7; TRBD1 aligns across 10 bases. Germline V gene lookup returns CDR1 SGDLS and CDR2 YYNGEE. The CDR3 loop spans 14 amino acids. The V segment lost 0 bases and the J segment 6 bases; nucleotides outside the gene matches: 3. This CDR3 reads CASSVGQGASEQYF. The CDR3, as DNA: TGTGCCAGCAGCGTAGGACAGGGGGCATCCGAGCAGTACTTC.

This clonotype was recorded at least ten times. This sequence joins TRBV9 and TRBJ2-4; TRBD1 is a possible D gene (6 bases). Looked up from germline, CDR1 is SGDLS and CDR2 is YYNGEE. The CDR3 consists of 13 residues. V was trimmed by 2 bases and J by 9 bases, leaving 12 bases between them. CDR3 sequence: CASSVPGESIQYF. Written as DNA, the CDR3 is TGTGCCAGCAGCGTTCCAGGGGAAAGCATTCAGTACTTC.

This clonotype was found many times. In DNA form, the CDR3 reads TGTGCCAGCAGCGTAGCAGGGTGGGGGTCTACAGATACGCAGTATTTT. It specifies CASSVAGWGSTDTQYF. The chain has TRBV9 and TRBJ2-3; either TRBD1 or TRBD2 may fit D (5 bases each). This CDR3 has 16 residues. V lost 0 bases and J 3 bases, leaving 14 bases between the germline ends. Germline CDR1 and CDR2: SGDLS and YYNGEE.

In this sample, this clonotype turned up a few times. The chain combines TRBV9 with TRBJ2-3; 9 nucleotides align to TRBD2. CDR1 SGDLS and CDR2 YYNGEE come from the germline V gene. The CDR3 sequence is 16 residues long. With V trimmed by 4 bases and J by 5 bases, 11 bases remained unmatched. CDR3 sequence (DNA): TGTGCCAGCAGCCGAACCGGCGGGGGGGAGGGAGATACGCAGTATTTT. Its protein product is CASSRTGGGEGDTQYF.

This clonotype has at least ten counts. The J gene is TRBJ2-3, the V gene TRBV9; no clear D. Germline V CDR1 and CDR2: SGDLS, YYNGEE. The CDR3 covers 14 residues. Trimming stripped 0 bases from V and 4 bases from J, with 9 bases between. The CDR3 loop is CASSVEPHPDTQYF. In DNA, the CDR3 is TGTGCCAGCAGCGTAGAACCCCATCCAGATACGCAGTATTTT.

This clonotype was found many times. The V gene is TRBV9, the J gene TRBJ2-1; possible D gene TRBD2, 5 bases. CDR3 length equals 15 residues. V was shortened by 4 bases and J by 0 bases, with 11 bases between the two germline ends. Germline-derived CDR1 and CDR2 are SGDLS and YYNGEE. DNA for the CDR3: TGTGCCAGCAGCCCTCGAGCGGACTCCTACAATGAGCAGTTCTTC. Translated, it gives CASSPRADSYNEQFF.

There are many counts of this clonotype. This sequence joins TRBV9 and TRBJ2-2, with a weak D call TRBD1 (6 bases). Germline V lookup: CDR1 SGDLS, CDR2 YYNGEE. Trimming pared 2 bases from V and 5 bases from J, leaving 13 bases between. The CDR3 is 15 residues long. CDR3 in amino acids: CASSVAGAQTGELFF. The DNA for the CDR3 is TGTGCCAGCAGCGTCGCAGGGGCGCAAACCGGGGAGCTGTTTTTT. Full variable domain (missing parts from reference TRBV9 and TRBJ2-2): DSGVTQTPKHLITATGQRVTLRCSPRSGDLSVYWYQQSLDQGLQFLIQYYNGEERAKGNILERFSAQQFPDLHSELNLSSLELGDSALYFCASSVAGAQTGELFFGEGSRLTVL.

The chain is built from TRBV9 and TRBJ1-6; maybe TRBD1 (5 bases). V was shortened by 3 bases and J by 3 bases, with 13 bases between the two germline ends. The CDR3 is 16 residues long. The germline CDR1 and CDR2 sequences are SGDLS and YYNGEE. CDR3 sequence reads: CASSGGGGDYNSPLHF. In DNA, the CDR3 is TGTGCCAGCAGCGGCGGGGGGGGGGACTATAATTCACCCCTCCACTTT.